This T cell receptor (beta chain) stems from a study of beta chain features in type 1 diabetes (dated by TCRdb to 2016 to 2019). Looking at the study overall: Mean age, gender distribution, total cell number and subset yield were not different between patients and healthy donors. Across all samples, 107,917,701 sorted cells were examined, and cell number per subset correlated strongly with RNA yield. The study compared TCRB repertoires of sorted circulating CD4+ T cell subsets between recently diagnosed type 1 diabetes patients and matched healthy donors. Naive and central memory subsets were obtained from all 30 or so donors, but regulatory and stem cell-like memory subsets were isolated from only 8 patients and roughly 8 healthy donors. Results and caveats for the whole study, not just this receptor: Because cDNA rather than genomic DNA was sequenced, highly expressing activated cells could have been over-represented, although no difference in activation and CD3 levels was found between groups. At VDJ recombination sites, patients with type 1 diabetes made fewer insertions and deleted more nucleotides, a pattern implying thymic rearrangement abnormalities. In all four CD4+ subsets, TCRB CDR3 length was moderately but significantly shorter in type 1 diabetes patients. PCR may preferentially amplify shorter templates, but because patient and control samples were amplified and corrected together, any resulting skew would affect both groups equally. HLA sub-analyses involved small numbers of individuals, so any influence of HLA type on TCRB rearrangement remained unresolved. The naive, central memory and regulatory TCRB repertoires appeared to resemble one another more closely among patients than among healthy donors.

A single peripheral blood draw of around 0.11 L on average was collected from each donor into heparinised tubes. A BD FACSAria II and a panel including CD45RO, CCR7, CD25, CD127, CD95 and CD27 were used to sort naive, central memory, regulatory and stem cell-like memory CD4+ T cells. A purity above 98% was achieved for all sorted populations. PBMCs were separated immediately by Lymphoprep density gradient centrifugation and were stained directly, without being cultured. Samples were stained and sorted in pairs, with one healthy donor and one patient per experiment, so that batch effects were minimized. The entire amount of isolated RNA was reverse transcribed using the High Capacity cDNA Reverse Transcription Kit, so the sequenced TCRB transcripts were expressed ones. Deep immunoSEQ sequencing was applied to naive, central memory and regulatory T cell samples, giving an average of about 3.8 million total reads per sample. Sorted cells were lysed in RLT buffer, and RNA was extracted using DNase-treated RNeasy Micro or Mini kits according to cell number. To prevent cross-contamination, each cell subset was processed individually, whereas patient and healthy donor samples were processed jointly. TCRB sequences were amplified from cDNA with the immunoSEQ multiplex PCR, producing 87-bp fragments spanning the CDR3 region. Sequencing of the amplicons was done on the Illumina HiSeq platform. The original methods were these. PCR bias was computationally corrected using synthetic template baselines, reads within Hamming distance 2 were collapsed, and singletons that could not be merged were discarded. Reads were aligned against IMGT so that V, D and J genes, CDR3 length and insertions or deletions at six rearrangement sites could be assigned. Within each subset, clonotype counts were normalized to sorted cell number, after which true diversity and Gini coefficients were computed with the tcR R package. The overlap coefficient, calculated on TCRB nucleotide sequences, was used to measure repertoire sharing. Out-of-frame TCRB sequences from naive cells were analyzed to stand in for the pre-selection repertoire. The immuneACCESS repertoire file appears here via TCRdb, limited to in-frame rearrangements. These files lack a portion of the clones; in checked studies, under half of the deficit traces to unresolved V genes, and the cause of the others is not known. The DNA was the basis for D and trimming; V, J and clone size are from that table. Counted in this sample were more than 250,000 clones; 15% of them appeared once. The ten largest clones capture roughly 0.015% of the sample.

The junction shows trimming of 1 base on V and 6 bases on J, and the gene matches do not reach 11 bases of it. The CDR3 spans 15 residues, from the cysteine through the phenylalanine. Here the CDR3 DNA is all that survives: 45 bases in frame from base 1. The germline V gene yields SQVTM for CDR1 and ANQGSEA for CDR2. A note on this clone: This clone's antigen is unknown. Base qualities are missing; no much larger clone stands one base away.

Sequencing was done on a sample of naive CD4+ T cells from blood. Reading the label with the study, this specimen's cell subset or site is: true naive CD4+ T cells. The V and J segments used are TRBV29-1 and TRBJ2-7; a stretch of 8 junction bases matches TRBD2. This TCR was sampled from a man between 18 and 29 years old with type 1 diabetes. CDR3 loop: CSVEAPWGGRSEQYF. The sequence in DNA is TGCAGCGTTGAAGCCCCATGGGGCGGGAGGTCCGAGCAGTACTTC.